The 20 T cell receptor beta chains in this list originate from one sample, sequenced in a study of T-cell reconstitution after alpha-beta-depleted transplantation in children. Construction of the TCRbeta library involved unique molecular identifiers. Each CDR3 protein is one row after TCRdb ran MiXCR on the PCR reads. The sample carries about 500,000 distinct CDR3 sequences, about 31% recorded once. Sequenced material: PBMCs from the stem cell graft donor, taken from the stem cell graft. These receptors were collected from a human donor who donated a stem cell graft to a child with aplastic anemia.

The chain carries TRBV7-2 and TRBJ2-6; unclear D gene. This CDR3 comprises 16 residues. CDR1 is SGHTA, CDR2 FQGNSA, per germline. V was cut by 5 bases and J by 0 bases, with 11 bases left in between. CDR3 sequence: CASSPGPNSGANVLTF. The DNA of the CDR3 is TGTGCCAGCAGCCCCGGACCCAACTCTGGGGCCAACGTCCTGACTTTC.

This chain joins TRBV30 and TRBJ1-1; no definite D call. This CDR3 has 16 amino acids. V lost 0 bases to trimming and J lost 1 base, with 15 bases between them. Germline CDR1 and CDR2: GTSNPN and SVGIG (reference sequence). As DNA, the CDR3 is TGTGCCTGGAGTGTACTGTTGCGGCAGGAGAACACTGAAGCTTTCTTT. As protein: CAWSVLLRQENTEAFF.

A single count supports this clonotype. CDR3 nucleotide sequence: TGTGCCAGCAGCTTGGGTCCTAGCGGGAGTACGGGGGAGACCCAGTACTTC. Protein: CASSLGPSGSTGETQYF. The chain uses TRBV5-5 and TRBJ2-5, with 10 bases that match TRBD2. The CDR3 sequence is 17 residues long. With 0 bases clipped from V and 5 bases from J, the junction kept 10 bases outside the gene matches. Germline assignment: CDR1 SGHKS and CDR2 YYEKEE (reference sequence).

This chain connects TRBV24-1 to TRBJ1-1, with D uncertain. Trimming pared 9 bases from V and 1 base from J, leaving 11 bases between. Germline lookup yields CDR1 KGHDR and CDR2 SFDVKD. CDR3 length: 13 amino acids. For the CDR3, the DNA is TGTGCCACCTCCATGGGGTCGAACACTGAAGCTTTCTTT. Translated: CATSMGSNTEAFF.

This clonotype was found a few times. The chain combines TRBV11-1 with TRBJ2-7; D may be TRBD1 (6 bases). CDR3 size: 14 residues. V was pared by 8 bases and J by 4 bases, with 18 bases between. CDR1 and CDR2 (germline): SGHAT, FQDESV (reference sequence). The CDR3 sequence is CASSPLGQGYEQYF. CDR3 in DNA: TGTGCCAGCTCCCCCCTGGGGCAGGGGTACGAGCAGTACTTC.

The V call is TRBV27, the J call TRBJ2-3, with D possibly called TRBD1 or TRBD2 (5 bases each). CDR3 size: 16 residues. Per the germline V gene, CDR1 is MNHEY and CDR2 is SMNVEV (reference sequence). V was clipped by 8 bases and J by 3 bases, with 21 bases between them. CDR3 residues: CASSLLGADGTDTQYF. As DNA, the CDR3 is TGTGCCAGCTCTCTTCTCGGGGCCGACGGGACAGATACGCAGTATTTT.

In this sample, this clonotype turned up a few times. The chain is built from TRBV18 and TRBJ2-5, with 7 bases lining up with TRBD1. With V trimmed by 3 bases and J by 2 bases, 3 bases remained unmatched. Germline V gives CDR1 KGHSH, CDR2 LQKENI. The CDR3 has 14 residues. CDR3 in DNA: TGTGCCAGCTCACCCACGACAGGGCAAGAGACCCAGTACTTC. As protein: CASSPTTGQETQYF.

The DNA for the CDR3 is TGTGCCAGCAGTTTAGTCGCTTTTGAGTCACCCCTCCACTTT. It yields the protein CASSLVAFESPLHF. The chain is built from TRBV12-3 or TRBV12-4 and TRBJ1-6; unclear D gene. The germline V and J ends were trimmed by 1 base and 10 bases, with 11 bases remaining between them. The CDR3 loop spans 14 amino acids.

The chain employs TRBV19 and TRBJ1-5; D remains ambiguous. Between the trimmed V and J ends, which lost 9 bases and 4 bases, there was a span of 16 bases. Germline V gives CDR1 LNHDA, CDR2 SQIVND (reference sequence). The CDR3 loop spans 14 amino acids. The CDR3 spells CASKKQAPNQPQHF. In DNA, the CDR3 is TGTGCCAGCAAAAAACAAGCACCAAATCAGCCCCAGCATTTT.

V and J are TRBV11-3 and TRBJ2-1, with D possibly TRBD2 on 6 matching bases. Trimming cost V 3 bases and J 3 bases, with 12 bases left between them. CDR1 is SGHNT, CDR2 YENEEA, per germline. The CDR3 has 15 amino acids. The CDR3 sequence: CASSFQGLSYNEQFF. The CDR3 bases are TGTGCCAGCAGCTTCCAGGGACTTAGCTACAATGAGCAGTTCTTC.

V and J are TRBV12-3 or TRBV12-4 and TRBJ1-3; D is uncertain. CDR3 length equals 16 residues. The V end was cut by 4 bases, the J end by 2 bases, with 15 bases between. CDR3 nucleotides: TGTGCCAGCAGTTGGGCTCGAGGCAAACCTGGAAACACCATATATTTT. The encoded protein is CASSWARGKPGNTIYF.

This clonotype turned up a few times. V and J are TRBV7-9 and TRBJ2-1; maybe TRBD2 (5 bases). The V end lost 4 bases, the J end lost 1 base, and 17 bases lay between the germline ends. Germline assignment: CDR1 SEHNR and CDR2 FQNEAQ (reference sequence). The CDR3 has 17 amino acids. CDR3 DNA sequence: TGTGCCAGCAGCTCAGGACTGCTCCTATTATCCTACAATGAGCAGTTCTTC. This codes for CASSSGLLLLSYNEQFF.

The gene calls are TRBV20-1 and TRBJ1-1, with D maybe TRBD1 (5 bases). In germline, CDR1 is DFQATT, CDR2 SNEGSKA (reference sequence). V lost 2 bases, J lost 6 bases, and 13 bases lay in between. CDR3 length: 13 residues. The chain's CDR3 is CSARYGGNAEAFF. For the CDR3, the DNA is TGCAGTGCTAGATATGGGGGAAACGCTGAAGCTTTCTTT.

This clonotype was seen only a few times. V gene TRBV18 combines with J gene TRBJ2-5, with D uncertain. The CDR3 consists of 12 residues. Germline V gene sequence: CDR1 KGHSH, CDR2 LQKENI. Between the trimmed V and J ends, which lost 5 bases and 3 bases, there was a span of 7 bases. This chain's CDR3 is CASSGLKETQYF. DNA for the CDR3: TGTGCCAGCTCAGGGCTAAAAGAGACCCAGTACTTC.

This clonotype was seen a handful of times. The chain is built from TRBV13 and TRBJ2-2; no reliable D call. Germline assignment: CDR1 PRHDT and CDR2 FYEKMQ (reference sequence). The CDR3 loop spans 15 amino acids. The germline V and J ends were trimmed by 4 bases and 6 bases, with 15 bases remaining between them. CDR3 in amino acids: CASSSPRVMAGELFF. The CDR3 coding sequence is TGTGCCAGCAGCTCCCCCCGGGTGATGGCCGGGGAGCTGTTTTTT.

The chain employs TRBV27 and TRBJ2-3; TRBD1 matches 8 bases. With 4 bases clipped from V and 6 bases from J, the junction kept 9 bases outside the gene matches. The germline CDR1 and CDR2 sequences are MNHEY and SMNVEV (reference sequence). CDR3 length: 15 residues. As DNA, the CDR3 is TGTGCCAGCAGTTCGACCACAGGGGGTCGGGATACGCAGTATTTT. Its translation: CASSSTTGGRDTQYF.

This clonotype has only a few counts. The CDR3 spells CASSGRGGTEAFF. In nucleotides, the CDR3 is TGTGCCAGCAGTGGCAGGGGAGGCACTGAAGCTTTCTTT. This chain joins TRBV6-4 and TRBJ1-1, with D possibly TRBD1 on 6 matching bases. The CDR3 has 13 residues. Germline CDR1 MRHNA, CDR2 SNTAGT. Trimming left V 4 bases short and J 4 bases short, with 10 bases between.

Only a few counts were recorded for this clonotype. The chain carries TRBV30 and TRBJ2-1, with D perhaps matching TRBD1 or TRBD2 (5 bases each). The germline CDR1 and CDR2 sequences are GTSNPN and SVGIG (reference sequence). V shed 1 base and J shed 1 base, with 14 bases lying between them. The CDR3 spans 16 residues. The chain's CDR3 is CAWSGSSRGSYNEQFF. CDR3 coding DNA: TGTGCCTGGAGTGGATCGTCGAGGGGATCCTACAATGAGCAGTTCTTC.

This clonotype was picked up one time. The CDR3 reads CASSFRRAGGRNEQFF. CDR3 coding DNA: TGTGCCAGCAGTTTTCGACGAGCGGGAGGCAGGAATGAGCAGTTCTTC. The V call is TRBV12-3 or TRBV12-4, the J call TRBJ2-1; 9 bases align to TRBD2. Trimming took 3 bases from V and 7 from J; bases not matched to a gene: 10. The CDR3 sequence is 16 residues long.

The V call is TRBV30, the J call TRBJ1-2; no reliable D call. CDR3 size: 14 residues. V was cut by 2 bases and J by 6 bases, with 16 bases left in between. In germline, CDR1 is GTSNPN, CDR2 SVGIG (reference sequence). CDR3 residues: CAWSSLGGPDGYTF. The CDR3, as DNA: TGTGCCTGGAGTTCCCTGGGCGGCCCGGATGGCTACACCTTC.